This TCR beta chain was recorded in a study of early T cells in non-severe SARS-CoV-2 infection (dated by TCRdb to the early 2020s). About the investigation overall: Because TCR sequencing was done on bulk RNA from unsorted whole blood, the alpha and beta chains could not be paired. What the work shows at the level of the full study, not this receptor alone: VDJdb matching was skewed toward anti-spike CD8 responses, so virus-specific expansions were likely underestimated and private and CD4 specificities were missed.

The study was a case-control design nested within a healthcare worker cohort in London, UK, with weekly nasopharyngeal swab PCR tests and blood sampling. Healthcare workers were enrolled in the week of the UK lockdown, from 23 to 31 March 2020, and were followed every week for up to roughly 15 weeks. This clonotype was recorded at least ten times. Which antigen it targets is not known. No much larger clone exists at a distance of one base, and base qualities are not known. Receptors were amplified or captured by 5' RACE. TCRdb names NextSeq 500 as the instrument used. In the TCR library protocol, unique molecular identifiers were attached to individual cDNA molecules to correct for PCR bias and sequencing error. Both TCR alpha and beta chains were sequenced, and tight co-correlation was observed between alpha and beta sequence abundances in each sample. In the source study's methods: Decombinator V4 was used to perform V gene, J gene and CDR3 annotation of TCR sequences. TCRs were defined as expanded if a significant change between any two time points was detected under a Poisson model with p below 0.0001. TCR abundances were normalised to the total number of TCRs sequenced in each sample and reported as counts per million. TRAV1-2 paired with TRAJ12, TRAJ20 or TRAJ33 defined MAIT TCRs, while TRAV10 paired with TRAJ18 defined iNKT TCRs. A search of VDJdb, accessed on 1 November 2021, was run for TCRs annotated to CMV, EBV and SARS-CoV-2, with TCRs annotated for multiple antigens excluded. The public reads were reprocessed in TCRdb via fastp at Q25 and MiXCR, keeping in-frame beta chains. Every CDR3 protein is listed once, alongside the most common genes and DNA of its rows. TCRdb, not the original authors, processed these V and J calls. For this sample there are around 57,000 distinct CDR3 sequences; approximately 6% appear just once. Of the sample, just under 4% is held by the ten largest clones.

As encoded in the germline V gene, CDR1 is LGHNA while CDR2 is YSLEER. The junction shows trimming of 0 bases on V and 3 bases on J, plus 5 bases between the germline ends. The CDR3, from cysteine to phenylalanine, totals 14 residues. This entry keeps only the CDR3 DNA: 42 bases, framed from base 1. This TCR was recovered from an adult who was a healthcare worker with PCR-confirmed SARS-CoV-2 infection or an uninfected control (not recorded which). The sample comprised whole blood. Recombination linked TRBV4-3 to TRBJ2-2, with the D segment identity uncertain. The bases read TGCGCCAGCAGCCAAGACCCCTACACCGGGGAGCTGTTTTTT. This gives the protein CASSQDPYTGELFF.